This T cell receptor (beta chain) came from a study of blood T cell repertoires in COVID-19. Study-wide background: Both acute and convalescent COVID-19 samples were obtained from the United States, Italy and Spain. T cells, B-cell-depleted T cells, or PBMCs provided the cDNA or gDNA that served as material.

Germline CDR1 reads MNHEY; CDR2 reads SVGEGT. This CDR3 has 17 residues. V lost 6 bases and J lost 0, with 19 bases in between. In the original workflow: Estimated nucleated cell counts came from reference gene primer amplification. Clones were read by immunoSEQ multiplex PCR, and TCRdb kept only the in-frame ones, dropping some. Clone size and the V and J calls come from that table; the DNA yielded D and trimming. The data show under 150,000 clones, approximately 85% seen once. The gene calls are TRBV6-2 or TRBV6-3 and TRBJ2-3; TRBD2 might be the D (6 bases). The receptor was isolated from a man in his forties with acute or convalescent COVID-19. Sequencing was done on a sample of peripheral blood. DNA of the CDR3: TGTGCCAGCAGCCTTACATACCCCGGGACTAGCACAGATACGCAGTATTTT. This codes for CASSLTYPGTSTDTQYF.